This record covers a single TCR beta chain. The data are from a study of blood T cell repertoires in COVID-19. The CDR3 extends over 16 amino acids. Germline CDR1 MGHRA, CDR2 YSYEKL. The V end lost 0 bases, the J end lost 0 bases, and 12 bases lay between the germline ends. Assay: immunoSEQ multiplex PCR; the TCRdb copy retains only in-frame clones and omits some. The sample includes around 100,000 clones, around 88% of them seen just once. The chain joins TRBV4-1 to TRBJ2-7, with a weak D call TRBD2 (5 bases). The sequence was collected from a human donor in a cohort sampled during active COVID-19. The sample consisted of peripheral blood. CDR3 DNA: TGCGCCAGCAGCCAAGACCCAGCGGAGAGCTCCTACGAGCAGTACTTC. This codes for CASSQDPAESSYEQYF.